What follows are 27 T cell receptor beta chains derived from one specimen sequenced in a study of blood T cell repertoires in COVID-19 (TCRdb year 2020). Library preparation was by the immunoSEQ multiplex PCR assay. Entries here come from immuneACCESS through TCRdb and include only in-frame sequences with V and J called. Some clones fail to appear in such tables; in the studies checked, an unresolved V gene covers under half of the shortfall, and the cause of the remainder is unknown. The sample records under 200,000 clones, 88% of which are singletons. Of the sample, over 2% falls within the top ten clones. The sequenced material came from peripheral blood. These receptors all stem from a man aged 50 to 59 who had recovered from COVID-19.

The chain links TRBV25-1 to TRBJ2-3; D remains unclear. Germline V gene sequence: CDR1 MGHDK, CDR2 SYGVNS. Trimming took 5 bases from V and 3 from J, leaving 15 bases between them. The CDR3 is 15 amino acids. DNA of the CDR3: TGTGCCAGCAGTCCTACATGGTCCGGGACAGATACGCAGTATTTT. This gives the protein CASSPTWSGTDTQYF. Complete variable domain (other parts from reference TRBV25-1 and TRBJ2-3): EADIYQTPRYLVIGTGKKITLECSQTMGHDKMYWYQQDPGMELHLIHYSYGVNSTEKGDLSSESTVSRIRTEHFPLTLESARPSHTSQYLCASSPTWSGTDTQYFGPGTRLTVL.

Here the CDR3 reads CASSSESDRVYEQYF. Here the CDR3 DNA reads TGCGCCAGCAGCTCCGAATCTGACAGAGTTTACGAGCAGTACTTC. The chain has TRBV5-1 and TRBJ2-7; a weak D match, TRBD1 (5 bases). V was pared by 3 bases and J by 4 bases, with 17 bases between. Germline V gene data show CDR1 as SGHRS and CDR2 as YFSETQ. The CDR3 is made up of 15 amino acids.

V is TRBV5-1 and J is TRBJ2-5; 10 nucleotides align to TRBD2. Germline CDR1 and CDR2: SGHRS and YFSETQ. Trimming took 0 bases from V and 3 from J; bases not matched to a gene: 2. The CDR3 runs 15 residues. DNA of the CDR3: TGCGCCAGCAGCTTGGATACTAGCGGGAAAGAGACCCAGTACTTC. It is translated as CASSLDTSGKETQYF.

The V and J genes are TRBV5-4 and TRBJ2-2, with D perhaps matching TRBD1 (6 bases). V shed 0 bases and J shed 6 bases, with 15 bases lying between them. CDR1 and CDR2 from the germline V gene are SGHNT and YYREEE (reference sequence). This CDR3 is built from 16 residues. The CDR3 loop reads CASSLGTGSGAGELFF. CDR3 coding DNA: TGTGCCAGCAGCTTGGGAACAGGGTCGGGTGCCGGGGAGCTGTTTTTT.

The chain couples TRBV6-1 to TRBJ2-3; D is perhaps TRBD2 (6 bases). Germline V CDR1 and CDR2: MNHNS, SASEGT. Deletions cut 2 bases from V and 2 bases from J, with 14 bases between. This CDR3 comprises 16 residues. This CDR3 is CASSELSSGSTDTQYF. The CDR3 bases are TGTGCCAGCAGTGAACTCAGTAGCGGATCCACAGATACGCAGTATTTT.

This CDR3 reads CASRASTVSYNQPQHF. CDR3 nucleotide sequence: TGTGCCAGCAGGGCCTCGACAGTGTCTTACAATCAGCCCCAGCATTTT. The genes are TRBV27 and TRBJ1-5; D possibly corresponds to TRBD1 (5 bases). The ends were cut back, 6 bases at V and 3 bases at J, with 18 bases in the middle. Germline CDR1 reads MNHEY; CDR2 reads SMNVEV (reference sequence). CDR3 size: 16 residues.

J is TRBJ1-2 and V is TRBV21-1. TRBV21-1 counts as a pseudogene. This CDR3 comprises 20 residues. CDR3 sequence reads: CASSNASFDEGGGAISGYTF. The DNA of the CDR3 is TGTGCCAGCAGCAATGCATCCTTTGATGAAGGGGGGGGCGCAATCTCTGGCTACACCTTC.

The sample holds one count of this clone. The chain is built from TRBV5-4 and TRBJ2-1, with no clear D. Germline V lookup: CDR1 SGHNT, CDR2 YYREEE (reference sequence). This CDR3 spans 12 amino acids. With 2 bases removed from V and 11 bases from J, the gap between germline ends came to 11 bases. This CDR3 is CASSFDPAQQFF. The CDR3 DNA reads TGTGCCAGCAGCTTCGACCCAGCGCAGCAGTTCTTC. Full variable domain (remainder filled in from reference TRBV5-4 and TRBJ2-1): ETGVTQSPTHLIKTRGQQVTLRCSSQSGHNTVSWYQQALGQGPQFIFQYYREEENGRGNFPPRFSGLQFPNYSSELNVNALELDDSALYLCASSFDPAQQFFGPGTRLTVL.

V gene TRBV6-5 combines with J gene TRBJ2-1; 10 bases fit TRBD2. Losses at the gene ends were 6 bases for V and 9 bases for J; bases not matched to a gene: 5. This CDR3 region has 13 residues. CDR1 is MNHEY, CDR2 SVGAGI, per germline. The CDR3 spells CASRSASGGEQFF. DNA of the CDR3: TGTGCCAGCAGGTCAGCTAGCGGGGGTGAGCAGTTCTTC.

CDR3: CASSLVGGGSDQPQHF. The CDR3 bases are TGTGCCAGCAGCTTAGTAGGGGGGGGATCTGATCAGCCCCAGCATTTT. The chain combines TRBV7-2 with TRBJ1-5; TRBD1 might be the D (6 bases). The CDR3 covers 16 residues. Trimming left V 1 base short and J 5 bases short, with 15 bases between. CDR1 and CDR2 from the germline V gene are SGHTA and FQGNSA. Variable domain in full (rest from reference TRBV7-2 and TRBJ1-5): GAGVSQSPSNKVTEKGKDVELRCDPISGHTALYWYRQSLGQGLEFLIYFQGNSAPDKSGLPSDRFSAERTGGSVSTLTIQRTQQEDSAVYLCASSLVGGGSDQPQHFGDGTRLSIL.

The V call is TRBV29-1, the J call TRBJ1-1; the D is unclear. V was trimmed by 5 bases and J by 11 bases, leaving 15 bases between them. Germline V CDR1 and CDR2: SQVTM, ANQGSEA. The CDR3 contains 11 residues. The CDR3 DNA reads TGCAGCGTTCTGGGAGGAGCTGTGGCTTTCTTT. Translation gives CSVLGGAVAFF.

V and J are TRBV7-2 and TRBJ2-1; TRBD1 matches 7 bases. Germline loops: CDR1 SGHTA, CDR2 FQGNSA. The CDR3 has 15 amino acids. V was pared by 2 bases and J by 7 bases, with 8 bases of the junction left unmatched. CDR3 sequence reads: CASSLRLTGRNEQFF. In DNA, the CDR3 is TGTGCCAGCAGCTTACGGTTGACAGGGCGGAATGAGCAGTTCTTC.

This clone was counted a single time. This chain links TRBV7-2 with TRBJ2-3; the D gene is possibly TRBD1 (6 bases). The V gene's germline CDR1 is SGHTA and CDR2 FQGNSA. The CDR3 covers 15 residues. V was cut by 1 base and J by 0 bases, with 8 bases left in between. The CDR3 DNA reads TGTGCCAGCAGCTTAGAAGGACAGAGCACAGATACGCAGTATTTT. It yields the protein CASSLEGQSTDTQYF.

CDR3 in DNA: TGTGCCAGCAGCTTAGCCCCCAGCGGGGGGATCTACGAGCAGTACTTC. Translation: CASSLAPSGGIYEQYF. The J gene is TRBJ2-7, the V gene TRBV7-2; 9 positions match TRBD2. CDR3 size: 16 residues. V dropped 0 bases and J dropped 3; count of bases not matched to a gene: 6. CDR1 is SGHTA, CDR2 FQGNSA, per germline.

This clone was counted a single time. The chain carries TRBV5-1 and TRBJ2-1; the match to TRBD2 covers 15 bases. Trimming took 5 bases from V and 10 from J; bases not matched to a gene: 13. The CDR3 consists of 17 residues. Germline loops: CDR1 SGHRS, CDR2 YFSETQ. For the CDR3, the DNA is TGCGCCAGCAGTCAAGGACTAGCGGGAGGGCCGAAGGAGGAGCAGTTCTTC. This encodes CASSQGLAGGPKEEQFF. Full variable domain (remainder filled in from reference TRBV5-1 and TRBJ2-1): KAGVTQTPRYLIKTRGQQVTLSCSPISGHRSVSWYQQTPGQGLQFLFEYFSETQRNKGNFPGRFSGRQFSNSRSEMNVSTLELGDSALYLCASSQGLAGGPKEEQFFGPGTRLTVL.

The V and J genes are TRBV19 and TRBJ2-3; possible D gene TRBD2, 6 bases. Germline CDR1 is LNHDA and CDR2 is SQIVND (reference sequence). This CDR3 region has 14 residues. Trimming shortened V by 7 bases and J by 0 bases, and 11 bases separated the two germline ends. CDR3: CASKGGRSTDTQYF. CDR3 DNA: TGTGCCAGTAAAGGAGGGAGGAGCACAGATACGCAGTATTTT.

The chain has TRBV2 and TRBJ1-2, with 7 bases matching TRBD1. Germline trimming cut 3 bases from V and 10 bases from J; bases unmatched to any gene: 8. The CDR3 consists of 13 residues. Looked up from germline, CDR1 is SNHLY and CDR2 is FYNNEI. CDR3 DNA sequence: TGTGCCAGCAGTGATGACAGGGTGCGGGACTACACCTTC. As protein: CASSDDRVRDYTF.

This sequence joins TRBV5-1 and TRBJ2-3; D unclear. With 4 bases removed from V and 6 bases from J, the gap between germline ends came to 9 bases. Germline V gene sequence: CDR1 SGHRS, CDR2 YFSETQ. This CDR3 has 12 residues. The CDR3 DNA reads TGCGCCAGCAGCCCCGGGTGGGATACGCAGTATTTT. Protein sequence: CASSPGWDTQYF. Together with reference TRBV5-1 and TRBJ2-3, the CDR3 gives the full variable domain: KAGVTQTPRYLIKTRGQQVTLSCSPISGHRSVSWYQQTPGQGLQFLFEYFSETQRNKGNFPGRFSGRQFSNSRSEMNVSTLELGDSALYLCASSPGWDTQYFGPGTRLTVL.

The chain uses TRBV5-1 and TRBJ2-1; 9 bases fit TRBD2. The CDR3 has 16 residues. Trimming removed 5 bases from V and 10 bases from J; junction bases left unmatched: 16. CDR1 is SGHRS, CDR2 YFSETQ, per germline. The CDR3 protein is CASSTVPGTSFGEQFF. The CDR3 nucleotides read TGCGCCAGCAGTACTGTGCCCGGGACTAGCTTCGGGGAGCAGTTCTTC.

The chain combines TRBV5-4 with TRBJ2-3, with 7 bases that match TRBD2. The ends lost 5 bases at V and 4 bases at J; junction bases unmatched: 10. CDR3 length: 15 residues. CDR1 and CDR2 from the germline V gene are SGHNT and YYREEE (reference sequence). The CDR3 DNA reads TGTGCCAGCAGGGGGAGGGTTGGGTCTTCAGATACGCAGTATTTT. This gives the protein CASRGRVGSSDTQYF.

This sequence joins TRBV6-2 or TRBV6-3 and TRBJ2-5; TRBD2 matches 10 bases. V gave up 2 bases and J gave up 4 bases; unmatched junction bases: 13. This CDR3 region has 18 residues. CDR1 and CDR2 from the germline V gene are MNHEY and SVGEGT. The CDR3 region is CASSYGVASGSAGETQYF. The CDR3 DNA follows: TGTGCCAGCAGTTACGGGGTGGCTAGCGGGAGTGCAGGAGAGACCCAGTACTTC.

The chain joins TRBV21-1 to TRBJ2-7; no DNA check was done on the table's D call, TRBD2. TRBV21-1 is annotated as a pseudogene. The CDR3 sequence is 14 residues long. Written as DNA, the CDR3 is TGTGCCAGCAGACCGACTCAGCCCCACTACGAGCAGTACTTC. Protein product: CASRPTQPHYEQYF.

The V call is TRBV7-2, the J call TRBJ2-7; 10 bases map to TRBD1. Germline CDR1 is SGHTA and CDR2 is FQGNSA. CDR3 length equals 16 residues. J lost 6 bases, V lost 1 base, and 9 bases had no gene match. CDR3 DNA: TGTGCCAGCAGCTTAGACGGGACAGGGGAAAGGCGCGAGCAGTACTTC. This encodes CASSLDGTGERREQYF.

The chain combines TRBV3-1 (or the pseudogene TRBV3-2) with TRBJ1-1; weak D call: TRBD1 (5 bases). In germline, CDR1 is LGHDT, CDR2 YNNKEL (reference sequence). The CDR3 has 14 residues. V shed 6 bases and J shed 2 bases, with 13 bases lying between them. Here the CDR3 reads CASSRQNSNTEAFF. The CDR3 DNA follows: TGTGCCAGCAGTAGACAGAACTCAAACACTGAAGCTTTCTTT.

The J gene is TRBJ1-5, the V gene TRBV24-1; a possible D gene is TRBD1 (5 bases). The CDR3 has 15 residues. Per the germline V gene, CDR1 is KGHDR and CDR2 is SFDVKD. Trimming took off 3 bases at V and 2 bases at J, with 10 bases between the two ends. CDR3 in DNA: TGTGCCACCAGTGATGCTTCGACAGGCAATCAGCCCCAGCATTTT. Protein: CATSDASTGNQPQHF.

This rearrangement joins TRBV2 to TRBJ1-3; D ambiguous. Per germline, CDR1 SNHLY and CDR2 FYNNEI. The V end was cut by 1 base, the J end by 0 bases, with 10 bases between. The CDR3 has 16 residues. In DNA, the CDR3 is TGTGCCAGCAGTGAAGGGACTGCAAACTCTGGAAACACCATATATTTT. Amino acids: CASSEGTANSGNTIYF. The variable domain in full, with the rest retrieved from reference TRBV2 and TRBJ1-3, is EPEVTQTPSHQVTQMGQEVILRCVPISNHLYFYWYRQILGQKVEFLVSFYNNEISEKSEIFDDQFSVERPDGSNFTLKIRSTKLEDSAMYFCASSEGTANSGNTIYFGEGSWLTVV.

The chain joins TRBV7-9 to TRBJ2-1, with D tentatively TRBD2 (6 bases). V dropped 5 bases and J dropped 0 bases, with 11 bases sitting between them. Looked up from germline, CDR1 is SEHNR and CDR2 is FQNEAQ (reference sequence). CDR3 length: 15 amino acids. The CDR3 protein is CASSGGMSSYNEQFF. The CDR3 nucleotides read TGTGCCAGCAGCGGGGGGATGAGCTCCTACAATGAGCAGTTCTTC. The full variable domain, its missing parts supplied by reference TRBV7-9 and TRBJ2-1, is DTGVSQNPRHKITKRGQNVTFRCDPISEHNRLYWYRQTLGQGPEFLTYFQNEAQLEKSRLLSDRFSAERPKGSFSTLEIQRTEQGDSAMYLCASSGGMSSYNEQFFGPGTRLTVL.